These 5 T cell receptor beta chains were sequenced from one sample in a study of monozygotic twins with inflammatory bowel disease. TCRdb re-called the 5' RACE reads and catalogs CDR3 proteins one per entry, DNA excluded. Here the sample table reports about 300,000 distinct CDR3 sequences. The sample consisted of blood. Receptors were obtained from a human donor with ulcerative colitis or Crohn's disease, or a healthy co-twin of an affected twin (not recorded which).

The V and J genes are TRBV5-1 and TRBJ2-2. The CDR3 has 14 amino acids. Germline CDR1 SGHRS, CDR2 YFSETQ. This CDR3 is CASSLRQLTGELFF. Variable domain in full (rest from reference TRBV5-1 and TRBJ2-2): KAGVTQTPRYLIKTRGQQVTLSCSPISGHRSVSWYQQTPGQGLQFLFEYFSETQRNKGNFPGRFSGRQFSNSRSEMNVSTLELGDSALYLCASSLRQLTGELFFGEGSRLTVL.

The chain uses TRBV24-1 and TRBJ2-5; the TCRdb call, TRBD1, lacks DNA for checking. The CDR3 runs 17 residues. CDR1 is KGHDR and CDR2 is SFDVKD in the germline V gene. CDR3 amino acids: CATSELGTGPSQETQYF.

The chain links TRBV27 to TRBJ1-1; lacking DNA, the TRBD1 call made by TCRdb goes unchecked. In germline, CDR1 is MNHEY, CDR2 SMNVEV (reference sequence). The CDR3 length is 17 residues. CDR3 protein: CASSFGLTGMALSEAFF.

V gene TRBV12-3 or TRBV12-4 combines with J gene TRBJ2-4; the D gene TCRdb calls, TRBD2, cannot be checked with no DNA. The length of the CDR3 is 14 residues. The CDR3 here is CASRSSGGGNIQYF.

V usage is TRBV7-2 and J usage is TRBJ2-1; lacking DNA, the TRBD2 call made by TCRdb goes unchecked. The germline V gene encodes CDR1 SGHTA and CDR2 FQGNSA. The length of the CDR3 is 15 residues. This CDR3 is CASTTSAGAANEQFF.